The 27 T cell receptor beta chains given below trace back to one sample, sequenced in a study of tumor and adjacent non-tumor tissue in lung cancer (dated by TCRdb to between 2018 and 2020). Library construction relied on multiplex PCR. Sequencing took place on an Illumina HiSeq 2500. Following protocols modified from ARM-PCR, the researchers constructed TCRbeta libraries through three rounds of nested PCR with primers (Table S4). TCRdb applied fastp at Q25 and MiXCR to the public reads, then kept only in-frame beta chains. Records with the same CDR3 protein are collapsed into one entry carrying the most frequent genes and DNA. Within this sample are around 200,000 distinct CDR3 sequences, with 71% of them counted one time only. The leading ten clones occupy under 30% of the sample. RNA was extracted from bulk unsorted tissue and checked for quality with a NanoDrop ND-1000 and an Agilent 2100. Sequencing input: lung tumor tissue. These receptors originate from a man aged 55 to 69 with non-small cell lung cancer.

As regards this clonotype: The germline gene is not matched at one end of the junction; a read error may be the cause. The V call is TRBV11-3, the J call TRBJ2-1, with D maybe TRBD1 (5 bases). The CDR3 runs to 15 residues. Germline CDR1 SGHNT, CDR2 YENEEA. CDR3 DNA: TGTGCCTGCAGCCTCACTAACAGGACAAGGAATGAGCAGTTCTTC. It is translated as CACSLTNRTRNEQFF.

V is TRBV19 and J is TRBJ1-3; D possibly corresponds to TRBD1 (6 bases). Trimming removed 3 bases at V and 0 bases at J, with 18 bases between. The V gene's germline CDR1 is LNHDA and CDR2 SQIVND (reference sequence). The CDR3 is 18 amino acids. Written as DNA, the CDR3 is TGTGCCAGTAGTATGGCCGGGACCGGACAGCCCTCTGGAAACACCATATATTTT. Amino acid sequence: CASSMAGTGQPSGNTIYF. The whole variable domain, filled in from reference TRBV19 and TRBJ1-3, reads DGGITQSPKYLFRKEGQNVTLSCEQNLNHDAMYWYRQDPGQGLRLIYYSQIVNDFQKGDIAEGYSVSREKKESFPLTVTSAQKNPTAFYLCASSMAGTGQPSGNTIYFGEGSWLTVV.

As for this clonotype: A much larger clonotype is one base distant, so this may be a read error. The rearrangement links TRBV20-1 to TRBJ2-1; TRBD1 matches at 9 bases. Germline loops: CDR1 DFQATT, CDR2 SNEGSKA (reference sequence). The CDR3 covers 12 residues. Unmatched junction bases numbered 8, after V lost 4 bases and J lost 13 bases. The CDR3 sequence: CSAKTGGGDQFF. As DNA, the CDR3 is TGCAGTGCTAAAACAGGGGGCGGCGACCAGTTCTTC.

A note on this clonotype: At one end the junction does not follow the germline gene, possibly because of a read error. The V and J genes are TRBV11-3 and TRBJ2-3; D is ambiguous. Per germline, CDR1 SGHNT and CDR2 YENEEA. The CDR3 length is 13 residues. CDR3 residues: CASSRWSTDMQYF. CDR3 DNA: TGTGCCAGCAGCCGATGGAGCACAGATATGCAGTATTTT.

This clonotype was detected once. The V call is TRBV6-5, the J call TRBJ2-5, with D possibly matching TRBD1 (5 bases). From germline, CDR1 is MNHEY and CDR2 SVGAGI. V was pared by 0 bases and J by 9 bases, with 20 bases between. CDR3 length: 16 residues. For the CDR3, the DNA is TGTGCCAGCAGTTACTCGGGGCACACCGGAGTCGAGGCCCAGTACTTC. This gives the protein CASSYSGHTGVEAQYF.

This clonotype has more than one count but fewer than ten. V usage is TRBV28 and J usage is TRBJ2-1; a weak D match, TRBD2 (5 bases). CDR3 length equals 15 residues. V shed 5 bases and J shed 9 bases, with 20 bases lying between them. CDR1 and CDR2 (germline): MDHEN, SYDVKM. Written as DNA, the CDR3 is TGTGCCAGCAGTGCCAGCGGCAGAGGATTGGCTGAGCAGTTCTTC. The encoded protein is CASSASGRGLAEQFF.

In regard to this clonotype: A much more abundant neighbour one base away suggests this may be a read error. The CDR3 nucleotides read TGTGCCAACAGTGAGACCCACGGGTTGCGTCAGCCCCAGCATTTT. Its translation is CANSETHGLRQPQHF. The genes are TRBV6-1 and TRBJ1-5; D is uncertain. The CDR3 runs to 15 residues. Germline V CDR1 and CDR2: MNHNS, SASEGT.

About this clonotype itself: A much larger clone is a single base away; this may be a read error. Here the CDR3 reads CASSSYRVEAFF. DNA of the CDR3: TGTGCCAGCAGTTCATACAGGGTTGAAGCTTTCTTT. The chain joins TRBV12-3 or TRBV12-4 to TRBJ1-1; D is possibly TRBD1 (6 bases). V was pared by 4 bases and J by 7 bases, with 10 bases between. The length of the CDR3 is 12 residues.

In the case of this clonotype: At one boundary the junction diverges from the germline segment, which might be a read error. This CDR3 is CASSLVGSGAKVLTF. CDR3 DNA sequence: TGTGCCAGCAGCTTGGTCGGGTCCGGGGCCAAGGTCCTGACTTTC. This chain links TRBV5-6 with TRBJ2-6, with D perhaps matching TRBD1 or TRBD2 (5 bases each). CDR1 and CDR2 from the germline V gene are SGHDT and YYEEEE. This CDR3 has 15 residues.

The genes are TRBV14 and TRBJ1-1, with a weak D call TRBD1 (5 bases). The CDR3 covers 15 residues. The ends were cut back, 4 bases at V and 0 bases at J, with 12 bases in the middle. CDR1 is SGHDN and CDR2 is FVKESK in the germline V gene. The CDR3 region has the DNA TGTGCCAGCAGCCGCGGTGGGGCATTGAACACTGAAGCTTTCTTT. Residues: CASSRGGALNTEAFF.

This clonotype was counted ten times or more. V and J are TRBV20-1 and TRBJ2-7; D call uncertain. Trimming removed 5 bases at V and 0 bases at J, with 11 bases between. The CDR3 length is 13 residues. Germline-derived CDR1 and CDR2 are DFQATT and SNEGSKA (reference sequence). CDR3: CSAWTVSSYEQYF. CDR3 DNA: TGCAGTGCTTGGACGGTGAGCTCCTACGAGCAGTACTTC.

Worth noting for this clonotype: Given a much more abundant clone one base away, this may be a read error. The CDR3 ends on some other residue instead of the conserved phenylalanine or tryptophan, so this is likely a read error. V is TRBV29-1 and J is TRBJ2-5; D uncertain. V dropped 7 bases and J dropped 4 bases, with 4 bases sitting between them. CDR1 and CDR2 (germline): SQVTM, ANQGSEA. This CDR3 has 9 residues. The CDR3 spells CSGVETQYL. The DNA of the CDR3 is TGCAGCGGAGTAGAGACCCAGTACTTA.

With regard to this clonotype: Given a much more abundant clone one base away, this may be a read error. Here the CDR3 DNA reads TGTGCTAATGGTCCCTACAATGAGCAGTTCTTC. Translated, it gives CANGPYNEQFF. The rearrangement uses TRBV12-5 and TRBJ2-1; D gene uncertain. This CDR3 region has 11 residues. Germline V gene lookup returns CDR1 LGHNT and CDR2 FRNRAP.

For this clonotype: As the CDR3 is not closed by the conserved phenylalanine or tryptophan, this likely results from a read error. V is TRBV11-2 and J is TRBJ2-5; 7 bases match TRBD2. The CDR3 contains 16 residues. Trimming removed 4 bases from V and 5 bases from J; junction bases left unmatched: 13. CDR1 SGHAT and CDR2 FQNNGV come from the germline V gene. The CDR3 sequence: CASSSTMGGPKETQYL. Written as DNA, the CDR3 is TGTGCCAGCAGCTCGACAATGGGAGGGCCAAAGGAGACCCAGTACCTC.

This clonotype was counted between two and nine times. The genes are TRBV5-1 and TRBJ2-3, with 14 bases aligning to TRBD2. The CDR3 runs to 17 residues. The germline gives CDR1 SGHRS, CDR2 YFSETQ. The J segment lost 5 bases and the V segment lost 0 bases, leaving 5 bases of the junction unmatched. The DNA for the CDR3 is TGCGCCAGCAGCTTGGTGGGGACTAGCGGGAGTGGAGATACGCAGTATTTT. It is translated as CASSLVGTSGSGDTQYF. Drawing the rest from reference TRBV5-1 and TRBJ2-3, the complete variable domain is KAGVTQTPRYLIKTRGQQVTLSCSPISGHRSVSWYQQTPGQGLQFLFEYFSETQRNKGNFPGRFSGRQFSNSRSEMNVSTLELGDSALYLCASSLVGTSGSGDTQYFGPGTRLTVL.

Of note for this clonotype: A junction end diverges from the germline sequence, so it may reflect a read error. CDR3 residues: CASSHNAGGWEQYF. The CDR3 nucleotides are TGTGCCAGCAGCCATAATGCAGGGGGCTGGGAGCAGTACTTC. The chain links TRBV4-3 to TRBJ2-7, with 8 bases matching TRBD1. CDR3 length equals 14 residues. CDR1 LGHNA and CDR2 YSLEER come from the germline V gene.

On this clonotype: With a much larger clone just one base away, this may be a read error. Since no conserved phenylalanine or tryptophan closes the CDR3, a read error is the likely cause. The rearrangement uses TRBV11-3 and TRBJ1-1; no reliable D call. This CDR3 comprises 13 residues. CDR1 is SGHNT, CDR2 YENEEA, per germline. The CDR3 reads CARSFGVNTEAFL. CDR3 coding DNA: TGTGCCAGGAGCTTCGGGGTGAACACTGAAGCTTTCCTT.

With regard to this clonotype: One junction end does not reproduce the germline sequence, and a read error may be involved. The chain joins TRBV11-2 to TRBJ2-1, with TRBD2 matching 14 bases. From germline, CDR1 is SGHAT and CDR2 FQNNGV. CDR3 length: 15 amino acids. The CDR3 here is CASIPQGLAGDEQFF. The CDR3 nucleotides read TGTGCCAGCATCCCCCAGGGACTAGCGGGGGATGAGCAGTTTTTC.

As to this clonotype: Only one base separates this from a far larger clonotype, so it likely reflects a read error. The V and J genes are TRBV6-5 and TRBJ1-5; D not resolved. The CDR3 is 15 amino acids. The V gene's germline CDR1 is MNHEY and CDR2 SVGAGI. The CDR3 here is CASSYSREGNQSQHF. The CDR3 DNA sequence: TGTGCCAGCAGTTACTCGAGGGAGGGCAATCAGTCCCAGCATTTT.

As for this clonotype: An end of the junction does not agree with germline; a read error may underlie this. V is TRBV20-1 and J is TRBJ2-1; 9 bases agree with TRBD1. This CDR3 contains 16 residues. Germline CDR1 and CDR2: DFQATT and SNEGSKA (reference sequence). CDR3 nucleotide sequence: TGCAGTGTTAGAGATCCGGGACAGGGAAGATACAATGAGCAGTTCTTC. As protein: CSVRDPGQGRYNEQFF.

V and J are TRBV20-1 and TRBJ2-7; D is uncertain. This CDR3 is 11 amino acids long. Per the germline V gene, CDR1 is DFQATT and CDR2 is SNEGSKA (reference sequence). V lost 7 bases and J lost 5, with 12 bases in between. CDR3 nucleotide sequence: TGCAGTGTGGAAAGGGAAGACGAGCAGTACTTC. This codes for CSVEREDEQYF.

This chain links TRBV4-3 with TRBJ2-1, with D perhaps matching TRBD1 (7 bases). This CDR3 comprises 13 residues. From germline, CDR1 is LGHNA and CDR2 YSLEER. CDR3 in DNA: TGCACTAGCAGCCAAGATCAGGGGACAGACAAGTTCTTC. Its protein is CTSSQDQGTDKFF.

With respect to this clonotype: A much larger clone differs from this one at a single base, so this may be a read error. The CDR3 is CASSEWGIVDQPQHF. For the CDR3, the DNA is TGCGCCAGCAGTGAGTGGGGGATAGTGGACCAGCCCCAGCATTTT. The rearrangement links TRBV10-2 to TRBJ1-5, with a tentative D call TRBD1 (5 bases). The CDR3 runs 15 residues. V was pared by 1 base and J by 7 bases, with 14 bases between. Germline lookup yields CDR1 WSHSY and CDR2 SAAADI.

This clonotype was seen ten or more times. The rearrangement links TRBV29-1 to TRBJ2-7; TRBD1 agrees at 9 bases. This CDR3 contains 13 residues. Germline V CDR1 and CDR2: SQVTM, ANQGSEA. V lost 4 bases and J lost 6; bases outside the gene matches: 7. The CDR3 is CSVARQGVSEQYF. The DNA of the CDR3 is TGCAGCGTTGCCAGACAGGGGGTCAGCGAGCAGTACTTC.

This clonotype appeared a few times. The chain recombines TRBV6-2 or TRBV6-3 with TRBJ2-7, with 11 nucleotides matching TRBD2. The V segment lost 4 bases and the J segment 2 bases; nucleotides outside the gene matches: 7. This CDR3 comprises 16 residues. From germline, CDR1 is MNHEY and CDR2 SVGEGT. Here the CDR3 reads CASSWSIAGGPYEQYF. The CDR3 DNA sequence: TGTGCCAGCAGTTGGTCCATAGCGGGAGGGCCCTACGAGCAGTACTTC.

DNA for the CDR3: TGTGCCTGGAGTGCGTCCACGGCGGGTGGCTACACCTTC. It is translated as CAWSASTAGGYTF. The chain has TRBV30 and TRBJ1-2; D is unresolved. The CDR3 has 13 amino acids. Trimming took off 1 base at V and 7 bases at J, with 13 bases between the two ends. Germline lookup yields CDR1 GTSNPN and CDR2 SVGIG (reference sequence).

Note on this clonotype: A much larger clone is a single base away; this may be a read error. CDR3 DNA sequence: TGTGCCAGCAACGGAGAGGGGAAAAACATTCAGTACTTC. Its protein product is CASNGEGKNIQYF. J is TRBJ2-4 and V is TRBV5-5; D is tentatively TRBD1 or TRBD2 (5 bases each). V was clipped by 6 bases and J by 4 bases, with 11 bases between them. CDR3 length equals 13 residues. Germline CDR1 SGHKS, CDR2 YYEKEE (reference sequence).